This T cell receptor beta chain stems from a study of shared clonotypes between healthy human individuals. Generated by immunoSEQ multiplex PCR, the TCRdb table keeps only in-frame clones and is missing some. The sample includes about 1.1 million clones, around three quarters of them seen just once. Germline V gene lookup returns CDR1 MDHEN and CDR2 SYDVKM. V was clipped by 4 bases and J by 8 bases, with 20 bases between them. The CDR3 loop spans 15 amino acids. Notes on the study in general: Only blood underwent sampling, and tissue repertoires likely differ.

Points on this clone: The antigen is not known.

The receptor was derived from a man younger than 35 in good health. Some clones in this sample may be carry-over from other donors' samples. The chain combines TRBV28 with TRBJ1-2; possibly TRBD1 for D (5 bases). Sample: memory CD4+ T cells from PBMCs. Subset denoted: CD45RA-negative fraction. The CDR3 reads CASSSPGPGRRGYTF. The CDR3 bases are TGTGCCAGCAGTTCACCGGGACCCGGAAGGAGAGGCTACACCTTC.